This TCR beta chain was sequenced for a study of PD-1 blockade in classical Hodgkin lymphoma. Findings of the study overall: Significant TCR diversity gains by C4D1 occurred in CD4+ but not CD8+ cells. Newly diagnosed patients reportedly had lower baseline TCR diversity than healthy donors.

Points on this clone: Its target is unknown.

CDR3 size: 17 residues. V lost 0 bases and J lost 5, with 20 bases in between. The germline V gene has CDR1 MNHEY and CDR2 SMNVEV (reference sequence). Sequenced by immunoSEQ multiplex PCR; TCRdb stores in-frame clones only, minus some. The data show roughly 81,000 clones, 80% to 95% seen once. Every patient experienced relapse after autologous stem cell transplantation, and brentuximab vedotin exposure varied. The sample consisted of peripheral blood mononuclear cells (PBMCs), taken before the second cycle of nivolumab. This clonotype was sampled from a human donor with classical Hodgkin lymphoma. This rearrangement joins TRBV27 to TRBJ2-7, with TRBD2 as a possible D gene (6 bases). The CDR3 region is CASSLSPLVGRTDEQYF. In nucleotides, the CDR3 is TGTGCCAGCAGTTTATCGCCCCTTGTTGGGAGGACCGACGAGCAGTACTTC.